The T cell receptor beta chain under discussion was sequenced for a study of CD8+CD57+ T cells in acquired aplastic anemia listed by TCRdb under 2018. About the investigation overall: A mean of approximately 3 ug of DNA, ranging from roughly 0.17 to 30 ug, was extracted from sorted CD4+ and CD8+ cells. CD8+CD57+ expansion was defined as a frequency above the mean frequency observed in healthy subjects. On the study overall, not on this receptor specifically: Patients and healthy controls showed no significant difference in CD8+ Simpson's diversity (P=0.060). Roughly 30 CD8+ CDR3 sequences were found to be shared between patients and controls, but these sequences appeared to be highly expressed in patients and within the immunodominant clones of the patients.

V is pruned by 5 bases and J by 0 bases, leaving 2 bases of the junction without a gene match. The germline V gene (reference sequence) provides CDR1 DFQATT and CDR2 SNEGSKA. The CDR3 sequence holds 13 residues, the cysteine and phenylalanine included. The sequence is cut down to CDR3 DNA, 39 bases in frame from base 1. About this clonotype itself: Its cognate antigen has yet to be identified. One base away there is no much larger clone; base qualities are not given.

TCR beta VDJ combination and CDR3 sequence profiling used genomic DNA as the template. TCR repertoire sequencing was run on an Illumina HiSeq 2000. On the authors' methods: Repertoires were assessed using TRBV/TRBJ rearrangement plots, CDR3 size and DJ length profiles, and Simpson's diversity index. The most abundant DNA sequence in the deep sequencing data was taken as the immunodominant clone. CDR3 amino acid sequences were checked for sharing between subjects and were compared against published repertoires and the VDJdb database. The public reads were reanalyzed by TCRdb: fastp trimming at Q25, MiXCR alignment, in-frame beta chains only. Identical CDR3 protein sequences are pooled into one entry, listed with their most common genes and DNA. V and J calls and clone size were set by TCRdb, not the authors. This sample has 150,000 to 170,000 distinct CDR3 sequences in its table, and roughly 49% of those were observed once. The ten largest make up about an eighth of the sample.

The patients picked for sequencing were ones in whom flow cytometry had shown an expansion of CD8+CD57+ cells. All patients had severe acquired aplastic anemia diagnosed by International Study of Aplastic Anemia and Agranulocytosis and Camitta criteria. No therapy had been received by the patients at the time of blood sampling. In this study, sorted CD4+ and CD8+ T cells from the blood of healthy subjects and of severe aplastic anemia patients had their TCR repertoires deep-sequenced. Patients were enrolled under clinicaltrials.gov protocols 00001620, 01623167, 00001397, 00071045, 00081523 and 00961064 in the USA. Ficoll-Paque density gradient centrifugation was used to isolate peripheral blood mononuclear cells. CD4+ and CD8+ T cells were sorted by FACS or magnetic beads before DNA extraction.

This receptor was taken from a human donor with aplastic anemia. What was sequenced was sorted CD4+, CD8+, or CD8+CD57+ T cells (not recorded which) from PBMCs. Recombination linked TRBV20-1 to TRBJ1-1; 8 junctional bases match TRBD1. The CDR3 corresponds to CSADRGLNTEAFF. The DNA reads TGCAGTGCTGACAGGGGCCTGAACACTGAAGCTTTCTTT.